This T cell receptor beta chain was recorded in a study of OX40 agonist ivuxolimab in advanced cancers. The protocol was immunoSEQ multiplex PCR, while the TCRdb copy is restricted to in-frame clones and leaves out a portion. Counted here are more than 85,000 clones, 80% to 95% occurring once; the ten biggest clones make up 1.5% to 2%. Specimen: CD4+ or CD8+ T cells sorted from blood, collected in a trial of the OX40 agonist ivuxolimab. This TCR was sampled from an adult with an advanced solid tumor such as melanoma, head and neck, liver or kidney cancer.

The CDR3 region is CASSGPQGRNEQFF. CDR3 nucleotide sequence: TGTGCCAGCAGCGGCCCACAGGGGAGGAATGAGCAGTTCTTC. The chain carries TRBV7-9 and TRBJ2-1; possibly TRBD1 for D (7 bases). Germline CDR1 and CDR2: SEHNR and FQNEAQ (reference sequence). V was clipped by 5 bases and J by 7 bases, with 15 bases between them. The CDR3 consists of 14 residues.